This T cell receptor beta chain was identified in a study of T cells after yellow fever vaccination. TCRdb re-called the 5' RACE reads with MiXCR, one entry per CDR3 protein. The profile shows 180,000 or so distinct CDR3 sequences, 11% of them singletons. Germline CDR1 and CDR2: SGHDT and YYEEEE. V gave up 2 bases and J gave up 6 bases, with 15 bases separating them. There are 15 residues in the CDR3. The V gene is TRBV5-6, the J gene TRBJ1-5, with D tentatively TRBD1 (6 bases). Material: CD8+ T cells sorted from PBMCs, obtained 15 days after the yellow fever booster vaccination. The receptor was derived from a man aged 18-30 years who received the YFV17D yellow fever vaccine. The CDR3 sequence is CASSFRGGIGQPQHF. DNA of the CDR3: TGTGCCAGCAGCTTCAGGGGTGGTATTGGTCAGCCCCAGCATTTT.